Detailed here is one T cell receptor (beta chain). Antigen unknown. These data are taken from a study of OX40 agonist ivuxolimab in advanced cancers. Background on the study: Head and neck, renal cell, melanoma or hepatocellular carcinoma were the cancers that dose-escalation patients had. Partial responses were achieved by three patients, of whom one had hepatocellular carcinoma and two had cutaneous melanoma. Broader study findings: In the 0.1 to 3.0 mg/kg range, CD4+ and CD8+ blood T cells had expanded clonally by week 6.

Data came from immunoSEQ multiplex PCR; TCRdb stores just in-frame clones and leaves some out. The data contain 99,000 or so clones, 85% to 95% of them singletons. V lost 2 bases to trimming and J lost 9 bases, with 8 bases between them. Germline loops: CDR1 MNHEY, CDR2 SVGAGI. The CDR3 has 12 residues. The sequencing here drew on CD4+ or CD8+ T cells sorted from blood, taken in a trial of the OX40 agonist ivuxolimab. The receptor's source is an adult with an advanced solid tumor such as melanoma, head and neck, liver or kidney cancer. J is TRBJ2-1 and V is TRBV6-5; D may be TRBD2 (5 bases). CDR3 sequence (DNA): TGTGCCAGCAGTTACGCCGGGATTGAGCAGTTCTTC. Translated, it gives CASSYAGIEQFF.